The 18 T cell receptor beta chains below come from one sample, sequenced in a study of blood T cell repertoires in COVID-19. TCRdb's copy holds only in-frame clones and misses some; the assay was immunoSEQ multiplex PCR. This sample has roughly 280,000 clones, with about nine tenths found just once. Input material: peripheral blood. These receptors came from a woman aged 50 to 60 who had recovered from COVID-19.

The CDR3 loop is CASSLAGVGNEQFF. Here the CDR3 DNA reads TGTGCCAGCAGTTTAGCGGGAGTCGGCAATGAGCAGTTCTTC. This sequence joins TRBV9 and TRBJ2-1; TRBD2 agrees at 9 bases. Per germline, CDR1 SGDLS and CDR2 YYNGEE. The V and J ends lost 5 bases and 6 bases, in that order; junction bases with no gene match: 6. The CDR3 has 14 residues.

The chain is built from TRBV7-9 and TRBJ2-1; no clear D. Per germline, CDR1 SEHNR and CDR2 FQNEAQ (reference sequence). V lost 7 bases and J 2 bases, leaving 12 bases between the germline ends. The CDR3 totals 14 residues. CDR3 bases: TGTGCCAGCAAAGACTCCGCTCCCTACAATGAGCAGTTCTTC. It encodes CASKDSAPYNEQFF.

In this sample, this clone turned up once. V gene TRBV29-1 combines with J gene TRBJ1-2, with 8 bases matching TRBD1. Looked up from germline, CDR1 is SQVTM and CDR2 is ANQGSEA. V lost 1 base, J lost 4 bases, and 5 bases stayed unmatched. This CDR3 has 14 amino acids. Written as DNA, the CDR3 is TGCAGCGTTGAAGGTCTCGGGACAGGCTATGGCTACACCTTC. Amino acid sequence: CSVEGLGTGYGYTF.

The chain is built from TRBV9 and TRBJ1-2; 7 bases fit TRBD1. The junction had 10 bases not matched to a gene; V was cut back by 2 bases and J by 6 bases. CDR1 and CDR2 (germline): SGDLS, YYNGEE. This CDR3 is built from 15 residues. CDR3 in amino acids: CASSVGSQGVNGYTF. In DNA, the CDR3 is TGTGCCAGCAGCGTGGGGAGTCAGGGGGTGAATGGCTACACCTTC.

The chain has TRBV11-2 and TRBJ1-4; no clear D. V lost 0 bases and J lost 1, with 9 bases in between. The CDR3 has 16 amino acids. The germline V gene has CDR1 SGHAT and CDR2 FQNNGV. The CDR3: CASSLDYPGTNEKLFF. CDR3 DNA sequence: TGTGCCAGCAGCTTAGATTATCCGGGAACTAATGAAAAACTGTTTTTT.

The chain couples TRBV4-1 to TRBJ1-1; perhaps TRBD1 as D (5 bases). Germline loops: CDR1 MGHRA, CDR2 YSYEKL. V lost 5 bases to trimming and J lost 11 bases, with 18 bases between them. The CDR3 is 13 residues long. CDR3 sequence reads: CASSSLGVSGAFF. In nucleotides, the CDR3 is TGCGCCAGCAGCTCCTTAGGGGTTTCGGGTGCTTTCTTT.

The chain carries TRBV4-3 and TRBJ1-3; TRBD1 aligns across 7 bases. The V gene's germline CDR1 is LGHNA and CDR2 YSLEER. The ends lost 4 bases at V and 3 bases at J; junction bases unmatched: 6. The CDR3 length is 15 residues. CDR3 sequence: CASSPDDRVGNTIYF. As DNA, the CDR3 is TGCGCCAGCAGCCCTGACGACAGGGTTGGAAACACCATATATTTT.

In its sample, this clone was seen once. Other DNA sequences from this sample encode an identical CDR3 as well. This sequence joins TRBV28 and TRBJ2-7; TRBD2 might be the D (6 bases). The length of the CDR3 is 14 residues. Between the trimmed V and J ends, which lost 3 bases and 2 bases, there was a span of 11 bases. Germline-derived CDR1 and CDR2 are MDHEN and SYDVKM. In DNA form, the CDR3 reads TGTGCCAGCAGTTTGGGAGGTCCCCCCTACGAGCAGTACTTC. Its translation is CASSLGGPPYEQYF. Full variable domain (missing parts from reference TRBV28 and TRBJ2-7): DVKVTQSSRYLVKRTGEKVFLECVQDMDHENMFWYRQDPGLGLRLIYFSYDVKMKEKGDIPEGYSVSREKKERFSLILESASTNQTSMYLCASSLGGPPYEQYFGPGTRLTVT.

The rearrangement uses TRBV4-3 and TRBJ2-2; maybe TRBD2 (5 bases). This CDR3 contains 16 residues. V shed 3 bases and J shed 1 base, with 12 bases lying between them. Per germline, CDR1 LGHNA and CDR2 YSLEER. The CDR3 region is CASSQAPSGNTGELFF. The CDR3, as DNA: TGCGCCAGCAGCCAGGCCCCAAGCGGGAACACCGGGGAGCTGTTTTTT.

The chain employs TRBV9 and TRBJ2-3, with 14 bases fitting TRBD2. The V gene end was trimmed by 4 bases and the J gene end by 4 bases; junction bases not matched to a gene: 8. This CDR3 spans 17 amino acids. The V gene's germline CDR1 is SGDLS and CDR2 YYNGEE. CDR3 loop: CASSPGTSGSGADTQYF. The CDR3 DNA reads TGTGCCAGCAGCCCGGGGACTAGCGGGAGCGGGGCAGATACGCAGTATTTT.

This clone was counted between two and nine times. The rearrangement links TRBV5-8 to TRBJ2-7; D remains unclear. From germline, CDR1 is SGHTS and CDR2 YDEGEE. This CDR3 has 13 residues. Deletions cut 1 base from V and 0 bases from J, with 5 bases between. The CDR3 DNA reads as TGTGCCAGCAGCTTGCAGGACTCCTACGAGCAGTACTTC. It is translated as CASSLQDSYEQYF. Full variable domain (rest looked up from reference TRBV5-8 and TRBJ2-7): EAGVTQSPTHLIKTRGQQATLRCSPISGHTSVYWYQQALGLGLQFLLWYDEGEERNRGNFPPRFSGRQFPNYSSELNVNALELEDSALYLCASSLQDSYEQYFGPGTRLTVT.

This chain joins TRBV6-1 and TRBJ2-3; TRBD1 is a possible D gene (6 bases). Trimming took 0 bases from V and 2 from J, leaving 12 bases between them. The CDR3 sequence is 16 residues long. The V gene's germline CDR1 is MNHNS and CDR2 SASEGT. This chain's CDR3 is CASSEAPQGFTDTQYF. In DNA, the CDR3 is TGTGCCAGCAGTGAAGCTCCACAGGGCTTCACAGATACGCAGTATTTT.

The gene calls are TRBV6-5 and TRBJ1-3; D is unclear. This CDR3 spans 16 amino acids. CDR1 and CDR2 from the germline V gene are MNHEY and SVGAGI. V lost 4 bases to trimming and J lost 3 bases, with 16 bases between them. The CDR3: CASSFGLPQSGNTIYF. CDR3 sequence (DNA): TGTGCCAGCAGTTTCGGACTTCCTCAGAGTGGAAACACCATATATTTT.

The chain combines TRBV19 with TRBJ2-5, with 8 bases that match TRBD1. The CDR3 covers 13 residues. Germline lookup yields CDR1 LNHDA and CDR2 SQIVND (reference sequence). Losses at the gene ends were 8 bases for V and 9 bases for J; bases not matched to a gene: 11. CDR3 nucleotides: TGTGCCAGTTCGGGACTCGGACAGGGAGCCCAGTACTTC. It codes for CASSGLGQGAQYF.

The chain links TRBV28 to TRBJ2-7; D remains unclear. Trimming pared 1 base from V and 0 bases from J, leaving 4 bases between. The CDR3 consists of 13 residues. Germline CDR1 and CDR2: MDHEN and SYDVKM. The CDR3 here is CASSLLRSYEQYF. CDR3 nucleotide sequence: TGTGCCAGCAGTTTATTGCGCTCCTACGAGCAGTACTTC.

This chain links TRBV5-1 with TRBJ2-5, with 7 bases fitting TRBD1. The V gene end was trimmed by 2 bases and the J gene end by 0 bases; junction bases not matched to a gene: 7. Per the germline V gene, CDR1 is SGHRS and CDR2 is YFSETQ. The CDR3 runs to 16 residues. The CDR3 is CASSFTGQKYQETQYF. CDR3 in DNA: TGCGCCAGCAGCTTTACGGGACAGAAGTACCAAGAGACCCAGTACTTC.

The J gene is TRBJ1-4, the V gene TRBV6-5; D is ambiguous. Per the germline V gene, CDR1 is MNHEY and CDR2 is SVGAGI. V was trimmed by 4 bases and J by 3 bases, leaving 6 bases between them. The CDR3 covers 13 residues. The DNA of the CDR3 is TGTGCCAGCAGTTTGTCAGCTAATGAAAAACTGTTTTTT. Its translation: CASSLSANEKLFF.

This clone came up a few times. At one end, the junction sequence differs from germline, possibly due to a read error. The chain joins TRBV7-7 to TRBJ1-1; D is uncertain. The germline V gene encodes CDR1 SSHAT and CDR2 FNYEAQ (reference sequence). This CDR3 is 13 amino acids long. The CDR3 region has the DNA TGTGCTAGCAGCTTAGTGAGGGACACTGAAGCTTTCTTT. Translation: CASSLVRDTEAFF.